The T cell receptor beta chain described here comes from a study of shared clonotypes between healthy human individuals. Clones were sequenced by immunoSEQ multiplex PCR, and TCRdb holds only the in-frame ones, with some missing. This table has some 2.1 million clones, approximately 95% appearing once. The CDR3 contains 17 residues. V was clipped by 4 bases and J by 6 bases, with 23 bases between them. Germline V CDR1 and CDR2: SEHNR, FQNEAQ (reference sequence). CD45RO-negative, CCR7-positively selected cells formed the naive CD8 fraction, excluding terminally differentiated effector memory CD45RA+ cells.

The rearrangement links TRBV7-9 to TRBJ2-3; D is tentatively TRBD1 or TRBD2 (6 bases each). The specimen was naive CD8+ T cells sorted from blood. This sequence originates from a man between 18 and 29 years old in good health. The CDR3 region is CASSWGLEGRAGDTQYF. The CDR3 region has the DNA TGTGCCAGCAGCTGGGGGCTGGAGGGAAGGGCAGGGGATACGCAGTATTTT.